These 3 T cell receptor beta chains were sequenced from one sample in a study of response to subunit inactivated influenza vaccine. Each CDR3 protein gets one entry after TCRdb re-called the RT-PCR reads with MiXCR. The data contain about 650,000 distinct CDR3 sequences, approximately 15% of them singletons. This material consisted of PBMCs from blood, taken less than 15 days before vaccination. These receptors were collected from a man between 50 and 59 years old who received an inactivated influenza vaccine.

A remark on this clonotype: Its ends do not fully match the called genes, so a read error is possible. The chain uses TRBV30 and TRBJ2-7; D is perhaps TRBD1 (5 bases). The CDR3 is 12 residues long. Germline V CDR1 and CDR2: GTSNPN, SVGIG (reference sequence). CDR3 bases: TGTGCCTGGATGGGGCCTTTAGGGATGCTGAACTTC. This gives the protein CAWMGPLGMLNF.

The sample holds a few counts of this clonotype. The genes are TRBV29-1 and TRBJ2-1; the D is unclear. Germline V gene data show CDR1 as SQVTM and CDR2 as ANQGSEA. CDR3 length: 16 residues. Trimming cost V 0 bases and J 0 bases, with 12 bases left between them. The CDR3 bases are TGCAGCGTTGAAGATGGTCCGGGCAGCTCCTACAATGAGCAGTTCTTC. This gives the protein CSVEDGPGSSYNEQFF.

This clonotype was seen only a few times. The chain combines TRBV6-2 or TRBV6-3 with TRBJ2-7; the match to TRBD1 covers 8 bases. This CDR3 is 15 amino acids long. V dropped 0 bases and J dropped 0; count of bases not matched to a gene: 1. Germline V CDR1 and CDR2: MNHEY, SVGEGT. The CDR3 sequence: CASSYSTGVSYEQYF. The CDR3 region has the DNA TGTGCCAGCAGTTACTCGACAGGGGTCTCCTACGAGCAGTACTTC.